This T cell receptor beta chain originates from a study of cytomegalovirus exposure and HLA in healthy donors. The donors were part of the roughly 120-subject validation cohort, which stood apart from the approximately 640-subject first cohort. Only in-frame clones appear in the TCRdb table, and some are missing; sequencing was by immunoSEQ multiplex PCR. The sample carries 150,000 or so clones, around 86% recorded once. Findings and limits, study-wide: Three of the chains that were CMV-associated were confirmed in vitro to be specific for CMV antigens. Cytomegalovirus-associated status was assigned to more than 150 TCR beta chains. First-cohort TCR clusters tended to co-occur in the 130 or so validation repertoires, a later analysis found.

On this clone itself: Its antigen is not known.

Per germline, CDR1 MNHEY and CDR2 SVGAGI. This CDR3 comprises 16 residues. The V end lost 0 bases, the J end lost 4 bases, and 14 bases lay between the germline ends. The rearrangement uses TRBV6-5 and TRBJ2-3; a possible D gene is TRBD1 (5 bases). The sequenced sample was PBMCs. The origin of this receptor is a man aged 18 to 30 in good health and CMV-seropositive. The CDR3 protein is CASSYSGLPVADTQYF. In DNA, the CDR3 is TGTGCCAGCAGTTACTCGGGGCTCCCGGTCGCAGATACGCAGTATTTT.